The clone carrying this T cell receptor (beta chain) was seen more than once but under ten times. Antigen: not known. V was pared by 6 bases and J by 0 bases, with 12 bases between. Germline CDR1 is MNHEY and CDR2 is SVGAGI. This CDR3 is built from 14 residues. Isolated RNA was reverse transcribed in full, so expressed TCRB transcripts were sequenced. Sequencing used immunoSEQ multiplex PCR; TCRdb keeps in-frame clones, though not all of them. The repertoire consists of nearly 350,000 clones, with around 9.7% occurring once and the leading ten covering 0.95% to 1.1%. The data were taken from a study of beta chain features in type 1 diabetes. Study-wide context: All of the samples together had around 110,000,000 sorted cells examined.

Study results and limitations: Relative to healthy donors, patients appeared to have naive, central memory and Treg TCRB repertoires that were more similar. Moderately but significantly shorter TCRB CDR3s were found in Type 1 diabetes patients in all four CD4+ subsets.

Researchers reported sorting CD4+ naive, central memory, regulatory and stem cell-like memory cells via CD45RO/CCR7/CD25/CD127/CD95/CD27. This sequence originates from a man aged 25 to 45 with type 1 diabetes. The V call is TRBV6-5, the J call TRBJ2-7; D is possibly TRBD1 or TRBD2 (5 bases each). The specimen sequenced was central memory CD4+ T cells from blood. The CDR3 sequence is CASRRDGTSYEQYF. CDR3 bases: TGTGCCAGCAGGAGGGACGGAACCTCCTACGAGCAGTACTTC.